One and the same sample provided the 11 T cell receptor beta chains below, sequenced in a study of T cell responses to AZD1222 COVID-19 vaccine. Using immunoSEQ multiplex PCR, the repertoire was profiled, and TCRdb retains in-frame clones only, with some absent. The sample has approximately 200,000 clones, approximately 93% seen once; the top ten hold 1%. The sequencing used peripheral blood, collected 28 days after the second AZD1222 dose. These receptors were collected from an adult who received the AZD1222 COVID-19 vaccine.

The CDR3 sequence: CASSPGQRHTEAFF. The CDR3 DNA reads TGTGCCAGCAGCCCCGGACAGCGGCACACTGAAGCTTTCTTT. The genes are TRBV7-3 and TRBJ1-1; D possibly corresponds to TRBD1 (6 bases). V was clipped by 5 bases and J by 3 bases, with 13 bases between them. CDR3 length: 14 amino acids. Germline-derived CDR1 and CDR2 are SGHTA and FQGTGA.

V usage is TRBV12-5 and J usage is TRBJ1-5; the D gene is possibly TRBD1 (6 bases). Trimming left V 6 bases short and J 3 bases short, with 12 bases between. CDR3 length: 14 amino acids. Germline-derived CDR1 and CDR2 are LGHNT and FRNRAP. The CDR3: CASGTGQTNQPQHF. The CDR3, as DNA: TGTGCTAGTGGAACGGGACAAACCAATCAGCCCCAGCATTTT.

CDR3: CASSATRTDQPQHF. CDR3 nucleotides: TGTGCCAGTAGTGCGACCCGGACAGATCAGCCCCAGCATTTT. The chain is built from TRBV19 and TRBJ1-5; tentative D call: TRBD1 (6 bases). Between the trimmed V and J ends, which lost 5 bases and 5 bases, there was a span of 13 bases. This CDR3 is 14 amino acids long. Germline lookup yields CDR1 LNHDA and CDR2 SQIVND (reference sequence). Variable domain in full (rest from reference TRBV19 and TRBJ1-5): DGGITQSPKYLFRKEGQNVTLSCEQNLNHDAMYWYRQDPGQGLRLIYYSQIVNDFQKGDIAEGYSVSREKKESFPLTVTSAQKNPTAFYLCASSATRTDQPQHFGDGTRLSIL.

The rearrangement uses TRBV6-6 and TRBJ1-3; a possible D gene is TRBD1 (6 bases). Germline CDR1 and CDR2: MNHNY and SVGAGI (reference sequence). This CDR3 spans 12 amino acids. Deletions cut 3 bases from V and 7 bases from J, with 7 bases between. Here the CDR3 reads CASSYQGNTIYF. The DNA for the CDR3 is TGTGCCAGCAGTTATCAGGGGAACACCATATATTTT.

Here the CDR3 reads CASSKPGQEINYGYTF. Here the CDR3 DNA reads TGTGCCAGCAGCAAACCGGGACAGGAGATTAACTATGGCTACACCTTC. This sequence joins TRBV7-9 and TRBJ1-2, with TRBD1 matching over 8 bases. The germline CDR1 and CDR2 sequences are SEHNR and FQNEAQ (reference sequence). This CDR3 has 16 residues. V lost 5 bases and J lost 1; bases outside the gene matches: 9.

The V and J genes are TRBV3-1 (or the pseudogene TRBV3-2) and TRBJ1-5; D uncertain. Germline CDR1 reads LGHDT; CDR2 reads YNNKEL (reference sequence). Trimming removed 0 bases at V and 7 bases at J, with 7 bases between. The CDR3 is 13 residues long. The CDR3 nucleotides are TGTGCCAGCAGCCAAGATTCCGGACAGCCCCAGCATTTT. It translates to CASSQDSGQPQHF.

The chain carries TRBV6-5 and TRBJ1-3; D unresolved. Trimming took 0 bases from V and 0 from J, leaving 6 bases between them. This CDR3 region has 15 residues. The germline V gene encodes CDR1 MNHEY and CDR2 SVGAGI. The CDR3 sequence: CASSYSQSSGNTIYF. The CDR3 nucleotides read TGTGCCAGCAGTTACTCGCAGAGCTCTGGAAACACCATATATTTT.

This chain joins TRBV7-9 and TRBJ2-1; 8 bases are shared with TRBD2. V was clipped by 1 base and J by 4 bases; unmatched bases: 3. CDR3 length equals 15 residues. Germline V lookup: CDR1 SEHNR, CDR2 FQNEAQ (reference sequence). The CDR3 DNA sequence: TGTGCCAGCAGCTTAGACAGCGGGGGTTACAATGAGCAGTTCTTC. Residues: CASSLDSGGYNEQFF.

This chain uses TRBV20-1 with TRBJ1-1, with D tentatively TRBD1 (5 bases). From germline, CDR1 is DFQATT and CDR2 SNEGSKA (reference sequence). The CDR3 contains 14 residues. V was shortened by 3 bases and J by 0 bases, with 11 bases between the two germline ends. Written as DNA, the CDR3 is TGCAGTGCTAGTAACTGGGGGGTGAACACTGAAGCTTTCTTT. It yields the protein CSASNWGVNTEAFF.

V is TRBV18 and J is TRBJ1-1, with 8 bases aligning to TRBD1. Germline assignment: CDR1 KGHSH and CDR2 LQKENI. The J segment lost 1 base and the V segment lost 2 bases, leaving 3 bases of the junction unmatched. The CDR3 length is 15 residues. As DNA, the CDR3 is TGTGCCAGCTCACCATTAACAGGGGGGAACACTGAAGCTTTCTTT. It codes for CASSPLTGGNTEAFF. Full variable domain (outside the CDR3, taken from reference TRBV18 and TRBJ1-1): NAGVMQNPRHLVRRRGQEARLRCSPMKGHSHVYWYRQLPEEGLKFMVYLQKENIIDESGMPKERFSAEFPKEGPSILRIQQVVRGDSAAYFCASSPLTGGNTEAFFGQGTRLTVV.

This clone was observed once. This chain joins TRBV6-5 and TRBJ1-6; D call uncertain. Germline lookup yields CDR1 MNHEY and CDR2 SVGAGI. Trimming took 0 bases from V and 9 from J, leaving 15 bases between them. The CDR3 sequence is 16 residues long. This CDR3 reads CASSYSQTGSFSPLHF. DNA of the CDR3: TGTGCCAGCAGTTACTCCCAGACGGGGTCGTTTTCACCCCTCCACTTT.